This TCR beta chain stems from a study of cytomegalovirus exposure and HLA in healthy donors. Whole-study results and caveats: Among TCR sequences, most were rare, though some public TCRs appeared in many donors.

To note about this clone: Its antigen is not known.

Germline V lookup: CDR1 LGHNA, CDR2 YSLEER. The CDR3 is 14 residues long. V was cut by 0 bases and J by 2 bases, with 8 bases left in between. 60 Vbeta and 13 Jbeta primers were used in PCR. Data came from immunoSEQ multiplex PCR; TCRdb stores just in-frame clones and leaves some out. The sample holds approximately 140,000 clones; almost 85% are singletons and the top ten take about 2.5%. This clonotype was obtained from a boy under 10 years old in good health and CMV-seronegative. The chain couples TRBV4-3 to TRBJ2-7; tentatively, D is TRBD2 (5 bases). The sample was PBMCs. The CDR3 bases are TGCGCCAGCAGCCAAGATCGAGGGACCTACGAGCAGTACTTC. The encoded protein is CASSQDRGTYEQYF.